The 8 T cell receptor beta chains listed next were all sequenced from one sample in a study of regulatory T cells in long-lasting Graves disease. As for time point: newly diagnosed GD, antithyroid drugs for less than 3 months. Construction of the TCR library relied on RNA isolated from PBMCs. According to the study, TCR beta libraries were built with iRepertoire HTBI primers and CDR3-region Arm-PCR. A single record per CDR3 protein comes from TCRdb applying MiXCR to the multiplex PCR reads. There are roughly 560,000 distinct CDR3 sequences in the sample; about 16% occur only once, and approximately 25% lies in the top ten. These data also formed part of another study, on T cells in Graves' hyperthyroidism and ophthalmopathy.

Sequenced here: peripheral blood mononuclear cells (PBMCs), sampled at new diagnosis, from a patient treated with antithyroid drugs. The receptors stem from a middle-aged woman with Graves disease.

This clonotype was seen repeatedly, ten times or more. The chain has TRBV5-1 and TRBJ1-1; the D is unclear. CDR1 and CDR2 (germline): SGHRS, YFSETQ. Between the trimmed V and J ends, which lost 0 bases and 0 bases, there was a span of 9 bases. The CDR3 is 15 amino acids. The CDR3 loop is CASSLDSRMNTEAFF. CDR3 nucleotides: TGCGCCAGCAGCTTGGATAGCAGAATGAACACTGAAGCTTTCTTT.

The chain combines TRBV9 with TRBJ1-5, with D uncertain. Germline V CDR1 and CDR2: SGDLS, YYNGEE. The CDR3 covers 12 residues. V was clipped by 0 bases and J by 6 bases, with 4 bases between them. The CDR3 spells CASSVVCQPQHF. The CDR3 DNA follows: TGTGCCAGCAGCGTAGTCTGTCAGCCCCAGCATTTT.

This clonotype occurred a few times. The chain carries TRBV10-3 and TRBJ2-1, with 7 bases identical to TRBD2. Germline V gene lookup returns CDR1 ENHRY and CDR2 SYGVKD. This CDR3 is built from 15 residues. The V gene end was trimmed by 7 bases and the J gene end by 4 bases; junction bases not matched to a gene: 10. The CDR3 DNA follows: TGTGCCATCAATCCGCGTGGGGAGGGGTACAATGAGCAGTTCTTC. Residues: CAINPRGEGYNEQFF.

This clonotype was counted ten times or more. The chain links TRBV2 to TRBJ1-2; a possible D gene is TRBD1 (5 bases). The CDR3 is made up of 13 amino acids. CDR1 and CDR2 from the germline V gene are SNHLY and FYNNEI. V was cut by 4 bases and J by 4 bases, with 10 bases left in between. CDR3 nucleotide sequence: TGTGCCAGCAGTGTGGGACCGAGCTATGGCTACACCTTC. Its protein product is CASSVGPSYGYTF.

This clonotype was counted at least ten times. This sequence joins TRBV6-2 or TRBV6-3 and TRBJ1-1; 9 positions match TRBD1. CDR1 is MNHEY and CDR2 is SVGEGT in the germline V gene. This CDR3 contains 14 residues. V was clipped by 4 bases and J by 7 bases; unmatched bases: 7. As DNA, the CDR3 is TGTGCCAGCAGTTGGAGACAGGGGGACGTTGAAGCTTTCTTT. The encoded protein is CASSWRQGDVEAFF.

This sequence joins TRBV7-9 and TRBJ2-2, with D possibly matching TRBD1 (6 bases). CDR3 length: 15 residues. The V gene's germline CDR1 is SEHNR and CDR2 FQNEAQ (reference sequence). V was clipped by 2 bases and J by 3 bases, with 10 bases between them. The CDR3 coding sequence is TGTGCCAGCAGCTTACGTCCAGGGGACACCGGGGAGCTGTTTTTT. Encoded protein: CASSLRPGDTGELFF.

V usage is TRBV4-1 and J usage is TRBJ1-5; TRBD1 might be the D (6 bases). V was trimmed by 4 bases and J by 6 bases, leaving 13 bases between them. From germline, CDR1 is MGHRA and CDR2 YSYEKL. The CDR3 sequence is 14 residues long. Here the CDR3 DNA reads TGCGCCAGCAGCCCTCCGGGGGGCGGTCAGCCCCAGCATTTT. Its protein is CASSPPGGGQPQHF.

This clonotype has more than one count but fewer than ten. DNA for the CDR3: TGTGCCAGTAGTTCCGGGGACAGGGGAAATACGGGCAATCAGCCCCAGCATTTT. Its protein product is CASSSGDRGNTGNQPQHF. This rearrangement joins TRBV19 to TRBJ1-5, with 10 bases identical to TRBD1. The CDR3 loop spans 18 amino acids. V was pared by 5 bases and J by 2 bases, with 12 bases of the junction left unmatched. Germline V gene lookup returns CDR1 LNHDA and CDR2 SQIVND (reference sequence). Filled out from reference TRBV19 and TRBJ1-5, the complete variable domain reads DGGITQSPKYLFRKEGQNVTLSCEQNLNHDAMYWYRQDPGQGLRLIYYSQIVNDFQKGDIAEGYSVSREKKESFPLTVTSAQKNPTAFYLCASSSGDRGNTGNQPQHFGDGTRLSIL.